This T cell receptor beta chain was captured in a study of cytomegalovirus exposure and HLA in healthy donors. The PCR used 60 Vbeta and 13 Jbeta primers. The repertoire was sequenced with immunoSEQ multiplex PCR; TCRdb's copy has only in-frame clones and lacks some. The repertoire holds under 75,000 clones, roughly 90% seen once, with roughly 2% in the top ten. Sequenced: PBMCs. The receptor was derived from a woman aged 30 to 39 in good health and CMV-seronegative.

DNA of the CDR3: TGTGCCAGCAGCCCGGGACTAGCGAAAGCAGATACGCAGTATTTT. Encoded protein: CASSPGLAKADTQYF. This sequence joins TRBV4-2 and TRBJ2-3, with 10 bases that match TRBD2. V lost 4 bases and J lost 4; bases outside the gene matches: 5. The CDR3 runs 15 residues. Germline CDR1 LGHNA, CDR2 YNFKEQ.